This entry concerns a single TCR beta chain. This record comes from a study of blood T cell repertoires in COVID-19. Study-wide background: Some COVID-19 samples were acute and others convalescent; all came from the United States, Italy and Spain.

There are 20 residues in the CDR3. Trimming cost V 4 bases and J 4 bases; bases outside gene matches: 21. Germline V gene data show CDR1 as ENHRY and CDR2 as SYGVKD. In the study's own analysis: Amplified reference gene primers provided the basis for estimating nucleated cell counts. Some clones are missing from TCRdb's copy, which holds only in-frame ones; the method was immunoSEQ multiplex PCR. That table supplies the V and J calls and clone size; D and trimming were determined from the DNA. The sample carries 140,000 to 150,000 clones, around 87% recorded once. This TCR came from an older woman with active COVID-19. This chain uses TRBV10-3 with TRBJ2-5; 10 positions agree with TRBD2. The sample comprised peripheral blood. CDR3 nucleotides: TGTGCCATCAGTGGGGACTTAAGCGGGAGGGCCCTCGATAACCGAGAGACCCAGTACTTC. Translation: CAISGDLSGRALDNRETQYF.